In this sample, the clone carrying this T cell receptor (beta chain) turned up a few times. As yet, its antigen is unknown. One junction end disagrees with the germline gene, perhaps due to a read error. The record originates from a study of tumor-infiltrating lymphocytes in primary liver carcinoma. Study overall: Tumor lesions were T1-T3 N0M0 and spanned roughly 4 to 11 cm. Productive TCRbeta read yields ran from roughly 3.6 to 7.5 million per sample and were similar between tissues. Study-level points and caveats: Only about 8-24% of top clones spanned all five tumor regions.

The source material, roughly 18-30 mg of unsorted bulk tissue, was used to co-extract RNA and DNA. TCR beta cDNA was reverse-transcribed from about 500 ng of total RNA. The reaction used a constant-region primer and ProtoScript II reverse transcriptase. Slightly modified ARM-PCR with three nested multiplex PCR rounds yielded TCR beta libraries. It was with TRBV1-TRBV30 forward primers and a C-beta reverse primer that the first two PCR rounds were run, at around 11 cycles each. MiXCR, run by TCRdb on the multiplex PCR reads, gives a single entry per CDR3 protein. The repertoire holds fewer than 150,000 distinct CDR3 sequences, with 50% to 70% as singletons. Germline assignment: CDR1 SGHDN and CDR2 FVKESK. This CDR3 is built from 15 residues.

This receptor was taken from a woman aged 55-75 years with primary liver carcinoma and hepatitis B virus infection. The rearrangement joins TRBV14 to TRBJ2-1; 7 bases agree with TRBD1. Sequenced material: liver tumor tissue from sampling region 1. The sample's subset: tumor region T1, superior pole. CDR3 DNA: TGTGTCAGCAGCCCCCAGGGGGTGTGGGCCAATGAGCAGTTCTTC. Translated, it gives CVSSPQGVWANEQFF.